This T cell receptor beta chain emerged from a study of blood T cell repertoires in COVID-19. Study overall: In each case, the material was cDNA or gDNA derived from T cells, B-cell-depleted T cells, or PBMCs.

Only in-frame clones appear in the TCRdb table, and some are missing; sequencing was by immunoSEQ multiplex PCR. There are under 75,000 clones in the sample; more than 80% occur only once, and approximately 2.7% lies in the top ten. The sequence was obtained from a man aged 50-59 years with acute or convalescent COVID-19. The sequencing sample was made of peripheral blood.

CDR3: CAWRGIAETQYF. The CDR3 DNA is TGTGCCTGGAGGGGTATAGCGGAGACCCAGTACTTC. The chain carries TRBV30 and TRBJ2-5, with D possibly TRBD2 on 5 matching bases. The germline V gene has CDR1 GTSNPN and CDR2 SVGIG (reference sequence). The V end lost 3 bases, the J end lost 5 bases, and 10 bases lay between the germline ends. The CDR3 sequence is 12 residues long.